This T cell receptor beta chain originates from a study of T cell responses to AZD1222 COVID-19 vaccine. Comments on this clone: Its target is unknown. Other nucleotide sequences from this sample produce the same CDR3.

Pooling of second doses given at about 4 or about 12 weeks was done. Study-wide points: Spike was spanned by vaccine-associated CD4 TCRs, which were dominant at 160-218 and 743-854. At baseline, seropositivity was found in only six AZD1222 recipients.

Profiled with immunoSEQ multiplex PCR; TCRdb holds only in-frame clones, not every one. Counted here are more than 75,000 clones, roughly 80% occurring once; the ten biggest clones make up approximately 1.2%. The CDR3 has 13 residues. From germline, CDR1 is MDHEN and CDR2 SYDVKM. Trimming removed 2 bases at V and 2 bases at J, with 6 bases between. V gene TRBV28 combines with J gene TRBJ1-2; D remains ambiguous. The sample in question was peripheral blood, obtained 28 days after the second AZD1222 dose. The receptor comes from an adult who received the AZD1222 COVID-19 vaccine. The CDR3 spells CASSLRPNYGYTF. CDR3 sequence (DNA): TGTGCCAGCAGTTTAAGGCCGAACTATGGCTACACCTTC.